This T cell receptor (beta chain) was recorded in a study of T cells expressing NK-cell markers. Study context: It was from sorted CD3+CD56+NKG2C+, CD3+CD56+NKG2C- and CD3+CD56-NKG2C+ T cells that TCR beta repertoires came.

TCRdb derives one entry per CDR3 protein from the 5' RACE reads, leaving out DNA. This sample's clone table lists 300,000 to 450,000 distinct CDR3 sequences. CDR3 length equals 15 residues. Per germline, CDR1 SEHNR and CDR2 FQNEAQ (reference sequence). The specimen was blood T cells: a sorted CD56 or NKG2C T cell subset, CD4+ or CD8+ T cells, or bulk PBMC T cells (not recorded which). This clonotype was sampled from a man aged 18-69 years in good health. The chain joins TRBV7-9 to TRBJ2-3; TCRdb returns TRBD1, unconfirmable since there is no DNA. This CDR3 is CASSLGGTEWDTQYF.